Shown below are 11 T cell receptor beta chains from a single sample sequenced in a study of T cells after yellow fever vaccination. TCRdb reanalysed the 5' RACE reads using MiXCR and keeps one entry per CDR3 protein. The data show 200,000 to 300,000 distinct CDR3 sequences, approximately 12% seen once. The sample was CD4+ T cells sorted from PBMCs, taken 45 days after the yellow fever booster vaccination. The receptors stem from a man aged 30 to 39 who received the YFV17D yellow fever vaccine.

In its sample, this clonotype was seen a few times. V and J are TRBV5-1 and TRBJ2-1; 7 bases are a match to TRBD1. This CDR3 comprises 14 residues. The ends lost 5 bases at V and 5 bases at J; junction bases unmatched: 7. CDR1 is SGHRS, CDR2 YFSETQ, per germline. CDR3 loop: CASSLRGPHNEQFF. CDR3 coding DNA: TGCGCCAGCAGTTTGAGGGGGCCACACAATGAGCAGTTCTTC.

A few counts support this clonotype. The CDR3 DNA sequence: TGCGCCAGCAGCCAGGGACTAGCGGGAGGAATCGGGGAGCTGTTTTTT. This sequence encodes CASSQGLAGGIGELFF. The chain employs TRBV4-3 and TRBJ2-2, with 15 positions matching TRBD2. V lost 3 bases and J lost 7; bases outside the gene matches: 3. Looked up from germline, CDR1 is LGHNA and CDR2 is YSLEER. This CDR3 spans 16 amino acids.

The rearrangement links TRBV27 to TRBJ2-7; 7 nucleotides line up with TRBD1. With 5 bases clipped from V and 1 base from J, the junction kept 5 bases outside the gene matches. Looked up from germline, CDR1 is MNHEY and CDR2 is SMNVEV (reference sequence). CDR3 length: 14 residues. This chain's CDR3 is CASSSMTGSYEQYF. CDR3 nucleotide sequence: TGTGCCAGCAGTAGTATGACAGGGTCCTACGAGCAGTACTTC.

This clonotype was counted between two and nine times. The V and J genes are TRBV5-1 and TRBJ2-3, with D unclear. The CDR3 consists of 12 residues. V lost 5 bases and J 7 bases, leaving 11 bases between the germline ends. The V gene's germline CDR1 is SGHRS and CDR2 YFSETQ. The DNA for the CDR3 is TGCGCCAGCAGTTCCACCACGAATACGCAGTATTTT. Translating gives CASSSTTNTQYF. The variable domain in full, with the rest retrieved from reference TRBV5-1 and TRBJ2-3, is KAGVTQTPRYLIKTRGQQVTLSCSPISGHRSVSWYQQTPGQGLQFLFEYFSETQRNKGNFPGRFSGRQFSNSRSEMNVSTLELGDSALYLCASSSTTNTQYFGPGTRLTVL.

The V call is TRBV15, the J call TRBJ2-1; D is ambiguous. The germline gives CDR1 LNHNV, CDR2 YYDKDF (reference sequence). Trimming removed 0 bases at V and 0 bases at J, with 9 bases between. This CDR3 comprises 16 residues. DNA for the CDR3: TGTGCCACCAGCAGAGATGACGTCCACTCCTACAATGAGCAGTTCTTC. It is translated as CATSRDDVHSYNEQFF.

The V gene is TRBV12-3 or TRBV12-4, the J gene TRBJ1-4; the D is unclear. Trimming took 3 bases from V and 7 from J, leaving 12 bases between them. This CDR3 contains 14 residues. The CDR3 nucleotides are TGTGCCAGCAGTTTGGAGGGAGCTTTTGAAAAACTGTTTTTT. Encoded protein: CASSLEGAFEKLFF.

In this sample, this clonotype turned up a few times. The V and J genes are TRBV20-1 and TRBJ2-1; 9 bases map to TRBD2. Germline values: CDR1 DFQATT, CDR2 SNEGSKA (reference sequence). The CDR3 consists of 13 residues. DNA for the CDR3: TGCATGGGAAGGACTAGCGTTTACAATGAGCAGTTCTTC. This sequence encodes CMGRTSVYNEQFF.

This clonotype was counted at least ten times. The chain uses TRBV7-6 and TRBJ2-2, with TRBD2 identical over 7 bases. The CDR3 has 13 residues. V was pared by 8 bases and J by 5 bases, with 5 bases of the junction left unmatched. Germline V gene lookup returns CDR1 SGHVS and CDR2 FNYEAQ. The CDR3 DNA follows: TGTGCCAGCTCCCCCGGGGGGACCGGGGAGCTGTTTTTT. Protein: CASSPGGTGELFF.

The genes are TRBV12-3 or TRBV12-4 and TRBJ1-2, with TRBD1 as a possible D gene (5 bases). Between the trimmed V and J ends, which lost 5 bases and 7 bases, there was a span of 14 bases. CDR3 size: 13 residues. For the CDR3, the DNA is TGTGCCAGCAGTGTGACAGATCAGGGTGGCTACACCTTC. Amino acids: CASSVTDQGGYTF.

V usage is TRBV18 and J usage is TRBJ1-1, with D possibly TRBD1 on 5 matching bases. Trimming removed 3 bases from V and 6 bases from J, with 11 bases in between. Germline lookup yields CDR1 KGHSH and CDR2 LQKENI. This CDR3 spans 13 amino acids. For the CDR3, the DNA is TGTGCCAGCTCACCTCTGGGGCTCGCTGAAGCTTTCTTT. It is translated as CASSPLGLAEAFF.

This clonotype came up once. CDR3 DNA: TGCGCCAGCAGCCTCCGACAGGGGGTGAGCGAGCAGTACTTC. Translation: CASSLRQGVSEQYF. The rearrangement uses TRBV5-1 and TRBJ2-7; 9 nucleotides line up with TRBD1. This CDR3 spans 14 amino acids. The germline CDR1 and CDR2 sequences are SGHRS and YFSETQ. Trimming took 4 bases from V and 6 from J; bases not matched to a gene: 8.